The 32 T cell receptor beta chains below all came from one sample that was sequenced in a study of CD4 T cells in relation to SARS-CoV-2 and coronaviruses. Method: immunoSEQ multiplex PCR; TCRdb's copy keeps in-frame clones and lacks some. The profile shows just under 30,000 clones, more than 75% of them singletons. Unexposed donor CD4+ T cells date from about 2011-2019, before the COVID-19 pandemic. CD4+ T cells were isolated from the cells after roughly 11 days of culture. These receptors have no identified antigens. The source material was CD4+ T cells from PBMCs, cultured in vitro. The receptor set was obtained from a human donor in good health.

This clone was seen a handful of times. The rearrangement joins TRBV7-9 to TRBJ1-4; no clear D gene. The CDR3 has 13 residues. Germline loops: CDR1 SEHNR, CDR2 FQNEAQ (reference sequence). Trimming stripped 6 bases from V and 5 bases from J, with 10 bases between. CDR3 bases: TGTGCCAGCAGTAGGGCAGCAAATGAAAAACTGTTTTTT. Protein sequence: CASSRAANEKLFF.

This sequence joins TRBV6-6 and TRBJ1-4; weak D call: TRBD1 (5 bases). Germline CDR1 reads MNHNY; CDR2 reads SVGAGI (reference sequence). V was clipped by 6 bases and J by 6 bases, with 17 bases between them. CDR3 length: 15 amino acids. The CDR3 loop reads CASSSAGTTDEKLFF. Here the CDR3 DNA reads TGTGCCAGCAGCTCTGCCGGGACCACCGATGAAAAACTGTTTTTT.

This clone was counted once. The chain combines TRBV7-2 with TRBJ2-1; no definite D call. Between the trimmed V and J ends, which lost 4 bases and 5 bases, there was a span of 6 bases. CDR3 length: 12 amino acids. Per the germline V gene, CDR1 is SGHTA and CDR2 is FQGNSA. The DNA for the CDR3 is TGTGCCAGCAGCTCTCTGGACAATGAGCAGTTCTTC. Its translation: CASSSLDNEQFF.

The chain links TRBV6-5 to TRBJ2-7; D gene unclear. V lost 2 bases, J lost 4 bases, and 12 bases lay in between. This CDR3 is built from 14 residues. Per the germline V gene, CDR1 is MNHEY and CDR2 is SVGAGI. DNA of the CDR3: TGTGCCAGCAGTTACGAAAGGCCATCTTACGAGCAGTACTTC. Translated: CASSYERPSYEQYF.

The chain is built from TRBV6-2 or TRBV6-3 and TRBJ2-7, with D hard to call. V lost 6 bases to trimming and J lost 1 base, with 19 bases between them. The CDR3 covers 16 residues. Germline values: CDR1 MNHEY, CDR2 SVGEGT. Written as DNA, the CDR3 is TGTGCCAGCAGCTCCCCGGGTTTAGGGCAGTCCTACGAGCAGTACTTC. Amino acid sequence: CASSSPGLGQSYEQYF.

The chain recombines TRBV5-1 with TRBJ2-7; tentative D call: TRBD2 (5 bases). The CDR3 is 14 amino acids. Germline CDR1 SGHRS, CDR2 YFSETQ. V was clipped by 4 bases and J by 9 bases, with 20 bases between them. CDR3 coding DNA: TGCGCCAGCAGCCTGACTACCGCTACGATGGGGCAGTACTTC. The encoded protein is CASSLTTATMGQYF. The full variable domain, completed using reference TRBV5-1 and TRBJ2-7, is KAGVTQTPRYLIKTRGQQVTLSCSPISGHRSVSWYQQTPGQGLQFLFEYFSETQRNKGNFPGRFSGRQFSNSRSEMNVSTLELGDSALYLCASSLTTATMGQYFGPGTRLTVT.

This chain connects TRBV5-1 to TRBJ2-2; D tentatively reads TRBD1 or TRBD2 (5 bases each). Trimming left V 4 bases short and J 7 bases short, with 20 bases between. CDR1 and CDR2 (germline): SGHRS, YFSETQ. The CDR3 length is 16 residues. CDR3 region: CASSPTGTAFSGELFF. The DNA for the CDR3 is TGCGCCAGCAGCCCAACCGGGACCGCGTTCAGCGGGGAGCTGTTTTTT.

This chain links TRBV27 with TRBJ2-7; TRBD2 agrees at 10 bases. CDR3 length equals 14 residues. Germline values: CDR1 MNHEY, CDR2 SMNVEV (reference sequence). V shed 5 bases and J 6 bases; nucleotides not matched to a gene: 7. The DNA of the CDR3 is TGTGCCAGCAGTCAGCGGGAGGGCCTGTTCGAGCAGTACTTC. Its protein is CASSQREGLFEQYF.

The chain carries TRBV4-1 and TRBJ2-3; 11 nucleotides line up with TRBD2. The CDR3 consists of 16 residues. The germline gives CDR1 MGHRA, CDR2 YSYEKL. The ends lost 3 bases at V and 2 bases at J; junction bases unmatched: 4. The CDR3 sequence is CASSHGTSGSTDTQYF. CDR3 bases: TGCGCCAGCAGCCACGGGACTAGCGGCTCCACAGATACGCAGTATTTT.

The chain combines TRBV27 with TRBJ1-2, with D tentatively TRBD1 (6 bases). There are 17 residues in the CDR3. Germline CDR1 and CDR2: MNHEY and SMNVEV (reference sequence). The V and J ends lost 5 bases and 2 bases respectively, with 21 bases between them. The CDR3 region is CASSPKPRTEVNYGYTF. The CDR3, as DNA: TGTGCCAGCAGTCCTAAACCTAGGACAGAGGTCAACTATGGCTACACCTTC.

The chain carries TRBV19 and TRBJ1-4, with a possible D match to TRBD1 (6 bases). The germline V gene has CDR1 LNHDA and CDR2 SQIVND (reference sequence). The V end was cut by 3 bases, the J end by 7 bases, with 15 bases between. This CDR3 spans 15 amino acids. The CDR3 reads CASSMDSRPFEKLFF. The CDR3 DNA follows: TGTGCCAGTAGTATGGACAGCCGGCCGTTTGAAAAACTGTTTTTT.

The chain carries TRBV21-1 and TRBJ1-3; the D call in the table, TRBD1, was not verified against the DNA. TRBV21-1 is reported as a pseudogene. The CDR3 is made up of 17 amino acids. DNA for the CDR3: TGTGCCAGCAGCAGATGTCGACAGCACATCTCTGGAAACACCATATATTTT. Amino acid sequence: CASSRCRQHISGNTIYF.

This chain connects TRBV2 to TRBJ2-5; 8 nucleotides agree with TRBD1. Germline CDR1 is SNHLY and CDR2 is FYNNEI. CDR3 length: 14 residues. J lost 4 bases, V lost 5 bases, and 6 bases had no gene match. CDR3 sequence: CASSRDRRGETQYF. The DNA of the CDR3 is TGTGCCAGCAGTCGGGACAGGCGAGGAGAGACCCAGTACTTC. The variable domain in full, completed from reference TRBV2 and TRBJ2-5, reads EPEVTQTPSHQVTQMGQEVILRCVPISNHLYFYWYRQILGQKVEFLVSFYNNEISEKSEIFDDQFSVERPDGSNFTLKIRSTKLEDSAMYFCASSRDRRGETQYFGPGTRLLVL.

This clone has only a few counts. The CDR3 loop is CASSLVLQGSYGYTF. Written as DNA, the CDR3 is TGTGCCAGCAGCTTAGTCTTGCAGGGGAGCTATGGCTACACCTTC. The chain recombines TRBV7-8 with TRBJ1-2, with D perhaps TRBD1 (6 bases). Germline V gene sequence: CDR1 SGHVS, CDR2 FQNEAQ. The CDR3 covers 15 residues. V was trimmed by 1 base and J by 4 bases, leaving 13 bases between them.

The genes are TRBV9 and TRBJ2-7; 9 bases map to TRBD2. CDR3 length: 15 residues. V lost 0 bases and J lost 2; bases outside the gene matches: 3. Germline V CDR1 and CDR2: SGDLS, YYNGEE. CDR3 nucleotides: TGTGCCAGCAGCGTAGGGCTAGCGGGAACCTACGAGCAGTACTTC. Its translation: CASSVGLAGTYEQYF. The full variable domain, in which reference TRBV9 and TRBJ2-7 provide the parts outside the CDR3, is DSGVTQTPKHLITATGQRVTLRCSPRSGDLSVYWYQQSLDQGLQFLIQYYNGEERAKGNILERFSAQQFPDLHSELNLSSLELGDSALYFCASSVGLAGTYEQYFGPGTRLTVT.

This clone occurred a few times. The gene calls are TRBV2 and TRBJ1-2; 8 bases are a match to TRBD1. This CDR3 contains 13 residues. Germline assignment: CDR1 SNHLY and CDR2 FYNNEI. V dropped 9 bases and J dropped 7; count of bases not matched to a gene: 10. In nucleotides, the CDR3 is TGTGCCAGTGACAGGGGAGAAGTGCGTGGCTACACCTTC. Its translation: CASDRGEVRGYTF.

The genes are TRBV7-2 and TRBJ2-1; 8 bases agree with TRBD2. J gave up 7 bases and V 1 base, and 6 bases lay outside the gene matches. The CDR3 sequence is 15 residues long. In germline, CDR1 is SGHTA, CDR2 FQGNSA. CDR3 sequence: CASSLVTGGDNEQFF. In DNA, the CDR3 is TGTGCCAGCAGCTTAGTAACGGGGGGGGATAATGAGCAGTTCTTC.

This clone was found once. This rearrangement joins TRBV7-8 to TRBJ2-5; the match to TRBD1 covers 7 bases. V gave up 6 bases and J gave up 0 bases; unmatched junction bases: 13. This CDR3 is 17 amino acids long. Germline values: CDR1 SGHVS, CDR2 FQNEAQ. The CDR3 reads CASSGRGRTPYQETQYF. CDR3 in DNA: TGTGCCAGCAGTGGTAGGGGGCGGACTCCGTACCAAGAGACCCAGTACTTC. Full variable domain (rest looked up from reference TRBV7-8 and TRBJ2-5): GAGVSQSPRYKVAKRGQDVALRCDPISGHVSLFWYQQALGQGPEFLTYFQNEAQLDKSGLPSDRFFAERPEGSVSTLKIQRTQQEDSAVYLCASSGRGRTPYQETQYFGPGTRLLVL.

V gene TRBV3-1 (or the pseudogene TRBV3-2) combines with J gene TRBJ2-5; 11 bases line up with TRBD2. The J segment lost 5 bases and the V segment lost 1 base, leaving 12 bases of the junction unmatched. The CDR3 runs 18 residues. The germline CDR1 and CDR2 sequences are LGHDT and YNNKEL (reference sequence). The CDR3 spells CASSQGSNPGLAAETQYF. CDR3 in DNA: TGTGCCAGCAGCCAAGGTTCCAATCCGGGACTAGCGGCGGAGACCCAGTACTTC.

This chain links TRBV5-1 with TRBJ2-2; 8 bases are shared with TRBD2. Looked up from germline, CDR1 is SGHRS and CDR2 is YFSETQ. After removal of 5 bases from V and 7 bases from J, the junction contained 10 bases not matched to a gene. There are 15 residues in the CDR3. The CDR3 spells CASSLSPAGVGELFF. The CDR3 coding sequence is TGCGCCAGCAGTCTTTCTCCAGCGGGGGTCGGGGAGCTGTTTTTT. Filled out from reference TRBV5-1 and TRBJ2-2, the complete variable domain reads KAGVTQTPRYLIKTRGQQVTLSCSPISGHRSVSWYQQTPGQGLQFLFEYFSETQRNKGNFPGRFSGRQFSNSRSEMNVSTLELGDSALYLCASSLSPAGVGELFFGEGSRLTVL.

The chain couples TRBV6-5 to TRBJ2-1, with 9 bases aligning to TRBD2. The CDR3 totals 15 residues. V lost 8 bases and J lost 4; bases outside the gene matches: 9. From germline, CDR1 is MNHEY and CDR2 SVGAGI. CDR3 bases: TGTGCCAGCGGACCCTTGCGGGAGGGATACAATGAGCAGTTCTTC. This encodes CASGPLREGYNEQFF.

V is TRBV6-1 and J is TRBJ2-7; a weak D match, TRBD1 (5 bases). Germline V gene sequence: CDR1 MNHNS, CDR2 SASEGT. The CDR3 loop spans 14 amino acids. Trimming removed 1 base from V and 3 bases from J, with 10 bases in between. The CDR3 reads CASSEVAGNYEQYF. Here the CDR3 DNA reads TGTGCCAGCAGTGAAGTGGCAGGGAACTACGAGCAGTACTTC.

V usage is TRBV6-2 or TRBV6-3 and J usage is TRBJ2-5, with no clear D. CDR3 length equals 13 residues. Germline CDR1 and CDR2: MNHEY and SVGEGT. Trimming removed 4 bases from V and 5 bases from J, with 11 bases in between. The CDR3 nucleotides read TGTGCCAGCAGTTTTGCCTTGGGGGAGACCCAGTACTTC. This codes for CASSFALGETQYF.

This clone showed up just once. In nucleotides, the CDR3 is TGTGCCAGCAGTCGGGGACAGCTCACTGAAGCTTTCTTT. The encoded protein is CASSRGQLTEAFF. This rearrangement joins TRBV7-2 to TRBJ1-1, with 7 bases aligning to TRBD1. The J segment lost 4 bases and the V segment lost 6 bases, leaving 5 bases of the junction unmatched. This CDR3 comprises 13 residues. Germline V gives CDR1 SGHTA, CDR2 FQGNSA.

The chain carries TRBV4-3 and TRBJ2-1; TRBD2 agrees at 12 bases. CDR3 length equals 15 residues. Germline CDR1 and CDR2: LGHNA and YSLEER. Trimming took 4 bases from V and 7 from J; bases not matched to a gene: 5. The DNA of the CDR3 is TGCGCCAGCAGCCCGACTAGCGGGAGTAATAATGAGCAGTTCTTC. Protein sequence: CASSPTSGSNNEQFF.

The chain combines TRBV4-3 with TRBJ2-2; TRBD2 matches at 7 bases. The CDR3 runs to 17 residues. Germline V gene data show CDR1 as LGHNA and CDR2 as YSLEER. V was pared by 1 base and J by 6 bases, with 11 bases of the junction left unmatched. The DNA for the CDR3 is TGCGCCAGCAGCCAAGGGCCTAGCGGTACCAACGCCGGGGAGCTGTTTTTT. Translating gives CASSQGPSGTNAGELFF.

Only a few counts were recorded for this clone. The rearrangement joins TRBV6-2 or TRBV6-3 to TRBJ1-1, with unresolved D. This CDR3 has 13 residues. The germline V gene encodes CDR1 MNHEY and CDR2 SVGEGT. Trimming left V 5 bases short and J 0 bases short, with 7 bases between. Here the CDR3 DNA reads TGTGCCAGCAGTCCCCAGGTGAACACTGAAGCTTTCTTT. Protein sequence: CASSPQVNTEAFF.

The V and J genes are TRBV7-9 and TRBJ2-1; 7 nucleotides match TRBD2. CDR1 and CDR2 from the germline V gene are SEHNR and FQNEAQ (reference sequence). V lost 6 bases, J lost 8 bases, and 13 bases stayed unmatched. CDR3 size: 15 residues. CDR3 sequence: CASRWSRDYGYEQFF. For the CDR3, the DNA is TGTGCCAGCAGATGGTCTCGGGACTACGGCTATGAGCAGTTCTTC.

The chain couples TRBV28 to TRBJ2-1, with D unresolved. CDR3 size: 12 residues. Trimming shortened V by 4 bases and J by 11 bases, and 12 bases separated the two germline ends. Germline CDR1 reads MDHEN; CDR2 reads SYDVKM. The CDR3 reads CASSSTPLKQFF. The CDR3 nucleotides are TGTGCCAGCAGTTCTACCCCATTGAAGCAGTTCTTC. The variable domain in full, completed from reference TRBV28 and TRBJ2-1, reads DVKVTQSSRYLVKRTGEKVFLECVQDMDHENMFWYRQDPGLGLRLIYFSYDVKMKEKGDIPEGYSVSREKKERFSLILESASTNQTSMYLCASSSTPLKQFFGPGTRLTVL.

The chain is built from TRBV7-9 and TRBJ2-3; D not resolved. CDR1 and CDR2 (germline): SEHNR, FQNEAQ (reference sequence). The CDR3 contains 12 residues. V lost 1 base and J 8 bases, leaving 7 bases between the germline ends. The DNA for the CDR3 is TGTGCCAGCAGCTTAGAGGTCTTTACGCAGTATTTT. Protein sequence: CASSLEVFTQYF.

The chain links TRBV19 to TRBJ1-6; possibly TRBD1 for D (6 bases). The CDR3 has 14 residues. V shed 3 bases and J shed 5 bases, with 8 bases lying between them. The V gene's germline CDR1 is LNHDA and CDR2 SQIVND (reference sequence). CDR3 loop: CASSMRDNNSPLHF. The CDR3 DNA is TGTGCCAGTAGTATGAGGGACAATAATTCACCCCTCCACTTT.

This clone was recorded a few times. The chain carries TRBV2 and TRBJ2-1; 11 nucleotides match TRBD2. This CDR3 has 15 residues. Germline trimming cut 2 bases from V and 10 bases from J; bases unmatched to any gene: 7. Looked up from germline, CDR1 is SNHLY and CDR2 is FYNNEI. CDR3 sequence: CASSERLAGGGEQFF. The CDR3 nucleotides read TGTGCCAGCAGTGAACGGCTAGCGGGAGGCGGCGAGCAGTTCTTC.